The table lists the clone carrying this T cell receptor beta chain with many counts. The sample originates from a study of T-cell reconstitution after alpha-beta-depleted transplantation in children. This CDR3 comprises 14 residues. From germline, CDR1 is SEHNR and CDR2 FQNEAQ (reference sequence). Trimming cost V 0 bases and J 12 bases; bases outside gene matches: 3. A TCRbeta library incorporating unique molecular identifiers was prepared. TCRdb fed the PCR reads into MiXCR, producing one record per CDR3 protein. The data show 150,000 to 250,000 distinct CDR3 sequences, with more than 12% seen just once and roughly 13% held by the top ten.

This TCR was recovered from a human donor who donated a stem cell graft to a child with acute lymphoblastic leukemia. The chain recombines TRBV7-9 with TRBJ2-1, with 12 bases that match TRBD2. The sequencing here drew on PBMCs from the stem cell graft donor, taken from the stem cell graft. The CDR3 DNA reads TGTGCCAGCAGCTTAGCTCAGACTAGCGGGAGGCAGTTCTTC. Translation: CASSLAQTSGRQFF.